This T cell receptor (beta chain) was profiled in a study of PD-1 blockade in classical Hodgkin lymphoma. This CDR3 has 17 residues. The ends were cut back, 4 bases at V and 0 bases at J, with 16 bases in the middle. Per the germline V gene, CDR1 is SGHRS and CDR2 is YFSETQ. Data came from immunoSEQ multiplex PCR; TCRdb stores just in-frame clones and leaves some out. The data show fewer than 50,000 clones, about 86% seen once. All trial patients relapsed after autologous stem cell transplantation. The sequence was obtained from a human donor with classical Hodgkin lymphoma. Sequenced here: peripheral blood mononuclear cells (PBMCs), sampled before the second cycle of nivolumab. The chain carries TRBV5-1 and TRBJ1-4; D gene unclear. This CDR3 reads CASSPLGGRTTNEKLFF. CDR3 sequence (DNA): TGCGCCAGCAGCCCCCTCGGAGGCAGGACAACTAATGAAAAACTGTTTTTT.